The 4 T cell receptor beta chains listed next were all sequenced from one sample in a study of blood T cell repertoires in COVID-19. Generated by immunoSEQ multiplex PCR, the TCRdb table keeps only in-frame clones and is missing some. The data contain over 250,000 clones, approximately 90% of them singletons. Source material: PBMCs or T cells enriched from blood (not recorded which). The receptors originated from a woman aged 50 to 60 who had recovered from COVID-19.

CDR3 nucleotides: TGTGCCTGGAACGAAGCGGGAGGACCCACAGATACGCAGTATTTT. It codes for CAWNEAGGPTDTQYF. The chain is built from TRBV30 and TRBJ2-3, with 9 nucleotides matching TRBD2. J was trimmed by 2 bases and V by 4 bases; bases with no gene match: 7. This CDR3 has 15 amino acids. Per germline, CDR1 GTSNPN and CDR2 SVGIG (reference sequence). The variable domain in full, with the rest retrieved from reference TRBV30 and TRBJ2-3, is SQTIHQWPATLVQPVGSPLSLECTVEGTSNPNLYWYRQAAGRGLQLLFYSVGIGQISSEVPQNLSASRPQDRQFILSSKKLLLSDSGFYLCAWNEAGGPTDTQYFGPGTRLTVL.

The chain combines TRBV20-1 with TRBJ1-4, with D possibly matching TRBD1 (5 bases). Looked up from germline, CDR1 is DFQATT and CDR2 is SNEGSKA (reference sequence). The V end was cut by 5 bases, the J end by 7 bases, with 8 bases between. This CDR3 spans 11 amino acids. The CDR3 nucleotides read TGCAGTGCTCCTCAGGGTGAAAAACTGTTTTTT. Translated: CSAPQGEKLFF.

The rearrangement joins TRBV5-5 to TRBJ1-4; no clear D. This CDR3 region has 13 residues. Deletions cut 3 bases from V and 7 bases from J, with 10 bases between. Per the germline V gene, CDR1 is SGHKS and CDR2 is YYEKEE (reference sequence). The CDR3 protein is CASSSTGSEKLFF. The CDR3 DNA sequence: TGTGCCAGCAGCTCCACGGGAAGTGAAAAACTGTTTTTT.

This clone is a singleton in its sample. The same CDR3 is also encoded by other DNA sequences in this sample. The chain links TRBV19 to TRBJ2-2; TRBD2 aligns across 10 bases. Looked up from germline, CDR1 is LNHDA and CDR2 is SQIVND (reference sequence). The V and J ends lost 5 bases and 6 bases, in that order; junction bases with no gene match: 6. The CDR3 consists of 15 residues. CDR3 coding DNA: TGTGCCAGTAGTCGCCCAGCGGGAGGGCCCGGGGAGCTGTTTTTT. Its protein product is CASSRPAGGPGELFF.